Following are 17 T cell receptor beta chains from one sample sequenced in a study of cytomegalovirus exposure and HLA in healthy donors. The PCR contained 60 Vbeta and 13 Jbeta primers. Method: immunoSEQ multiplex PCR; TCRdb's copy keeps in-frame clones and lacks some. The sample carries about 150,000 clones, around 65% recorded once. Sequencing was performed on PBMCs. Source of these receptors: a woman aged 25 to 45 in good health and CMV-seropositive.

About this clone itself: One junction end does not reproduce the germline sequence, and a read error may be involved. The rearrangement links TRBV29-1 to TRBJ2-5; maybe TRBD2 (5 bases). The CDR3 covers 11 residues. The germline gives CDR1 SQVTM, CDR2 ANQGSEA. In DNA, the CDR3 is TGCAGCGTTAAGAGTGGGGAGACCCAGCACTTC. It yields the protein CSVKSGETQHF. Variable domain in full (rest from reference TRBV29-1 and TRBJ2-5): SAVISQKPSRDICQRGTSLTIQCQVDSQVTMMFWYRQQPGQSLTLIATANQGSEATYESGFVIDKFPISRPNLTFSTLTVSNMSPEDSSIYLCSVKSGETQHFGPGTRLLVL.

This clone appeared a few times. CDR3 sequence (DNA): TGTGCCAGCAGCTTAGATCGGGTGCTTATTAATGGCTACACCTTC. It encodes CASSLDRVLINGYTF. This chain links TRBV11-2 with TRBJ1-2; D is unresolved. V lost 0 bases to trimming and J lost 6 bases, with 14 bases between them. Looked up from germline, CDR1 is SGHAT and CDR2 is FQNNGV. The CDR3 is 15 residues long.

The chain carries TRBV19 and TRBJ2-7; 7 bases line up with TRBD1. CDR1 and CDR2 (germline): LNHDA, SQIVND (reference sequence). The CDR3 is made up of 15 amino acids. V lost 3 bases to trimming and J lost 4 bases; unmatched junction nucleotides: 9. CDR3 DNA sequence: TGTGCCAGTAGTATCAAACAGGGGATCGGATACGAGCAGTACTTC. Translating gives CASSIKQGIGYEQYF.

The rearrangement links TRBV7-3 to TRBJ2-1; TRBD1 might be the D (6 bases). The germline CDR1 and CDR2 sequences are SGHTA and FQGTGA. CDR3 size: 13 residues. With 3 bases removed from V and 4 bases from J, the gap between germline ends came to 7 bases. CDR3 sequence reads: CASSLTGYNEQFF. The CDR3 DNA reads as TGTGCCAGCAGCTTGACAGGTTACAATGAGCAGTTCTTC.

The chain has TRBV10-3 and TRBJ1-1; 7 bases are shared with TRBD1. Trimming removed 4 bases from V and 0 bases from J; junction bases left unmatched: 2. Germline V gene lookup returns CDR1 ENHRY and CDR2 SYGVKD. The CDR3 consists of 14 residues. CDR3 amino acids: CAISGTGVNTEAFF. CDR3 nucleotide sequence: TGTGCCATCAGTGGAACAGGGGTGAACACTGAAGCTTTCTTT.

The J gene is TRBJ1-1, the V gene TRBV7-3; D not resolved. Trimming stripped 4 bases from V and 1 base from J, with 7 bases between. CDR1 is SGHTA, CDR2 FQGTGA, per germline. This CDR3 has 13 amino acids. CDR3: CASSYGGNTEAFF. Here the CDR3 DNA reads TGTGCCAGCAGCTACGGTGGGAACACTGAAGCTTTCTTT.

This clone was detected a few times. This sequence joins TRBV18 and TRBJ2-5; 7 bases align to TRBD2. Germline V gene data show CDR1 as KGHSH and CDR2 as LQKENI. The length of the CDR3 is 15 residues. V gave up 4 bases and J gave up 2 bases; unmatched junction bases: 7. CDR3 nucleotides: TGTGCCAGCTCACTCGAGACTAGCCCGCAAGAGACCCAGTACTTC. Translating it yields CASSLETSPQETQYF.

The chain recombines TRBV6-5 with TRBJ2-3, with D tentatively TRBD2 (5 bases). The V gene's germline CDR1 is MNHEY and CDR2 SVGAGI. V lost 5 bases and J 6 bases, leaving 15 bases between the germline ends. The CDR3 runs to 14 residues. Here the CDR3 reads CASSHLGERDTQYF. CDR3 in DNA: TGTGCCAGCAGTCACCTCGGTGAGCGGGATACGCAGTATTTT.

The CDR3 here is CASSQVGSAGRKNTEAFF. The CDR3 DNA follows: TGCGCCAGCAGCCAAGTTGGGTCGGCGGGCAGAAAGAACACTGAAGCTTTCTTT. The V and J genes are TRBV4-1 and TRBJ1-1; no firm D call. V was trimmed by 1 base and J by 1 base, leaving 19 bases between them. Per the germline V gene, CDR1 is MGHRA and CDR2 is YSYEKL. CDR3 length equals 18 residues.

The CDR3 loop reads CASSPVGGGGDGYTF. The CDR3 region has the DNA TGTGCCAGCAGCCCGGTGGGGGGGGGAGGGGACGGCTACACCTTC. The chain combines TRBV7-9 with TRBJ1-2; D may be TRBD1 (5 bases). The CDR3 consists of 15 residues. Trimming left V 5 bases short and J 8 bases short, with 21 bases between. The germline V gene encodes CDR1 SEHNR and CDR2 FQNEAQ (reference sequence).

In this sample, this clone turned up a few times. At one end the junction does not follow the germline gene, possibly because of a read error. CDR3 coding DNA: TGTGCCAGCAGTCTATCAGGGGCCGAGCAGTACTTC. Amino acids: CASSLSGAEQYF. J is TRBJ2-7 and V is TRBV27, with a tentative D call TRBD1 (6 bases). This CDR3 region has 12 residues. Germline V lookup: CDR1 MNHEY, CDR2 SMNVEV (reference sequence).

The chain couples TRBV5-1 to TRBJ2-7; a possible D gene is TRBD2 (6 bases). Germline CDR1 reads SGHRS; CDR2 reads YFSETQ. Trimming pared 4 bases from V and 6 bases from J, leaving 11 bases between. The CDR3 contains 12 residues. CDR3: CASSPDYGEQYF. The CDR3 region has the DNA TGCGCCAGCAGCCCGGACTATGGCGAGCAGTACTTC.

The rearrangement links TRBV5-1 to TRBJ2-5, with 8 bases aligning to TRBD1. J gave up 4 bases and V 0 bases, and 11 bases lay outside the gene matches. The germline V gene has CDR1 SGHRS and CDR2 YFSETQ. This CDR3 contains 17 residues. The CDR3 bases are TGCGCCAGCAGCTTGGAGGGCCAGGGGGCGAGTGGAGAGACCCAGTACTTC. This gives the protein CASSLEGQGASGETQYF.

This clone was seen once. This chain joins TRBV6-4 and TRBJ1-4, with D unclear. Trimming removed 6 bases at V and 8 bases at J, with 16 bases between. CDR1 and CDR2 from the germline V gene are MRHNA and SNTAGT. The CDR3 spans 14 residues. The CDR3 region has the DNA TGTGCCAGCAGGCCCGCCGGGATTAGGGAAAAACTGTTTTTT. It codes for CASRPAGIREKLFF.

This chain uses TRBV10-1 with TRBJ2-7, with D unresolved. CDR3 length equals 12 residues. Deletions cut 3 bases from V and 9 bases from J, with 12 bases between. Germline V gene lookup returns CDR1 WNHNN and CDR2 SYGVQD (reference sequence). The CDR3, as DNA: TGCGCCAGCAGTGAAAACTCCGGTGTGCAGTACTTC. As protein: CASSENSGVQYF.

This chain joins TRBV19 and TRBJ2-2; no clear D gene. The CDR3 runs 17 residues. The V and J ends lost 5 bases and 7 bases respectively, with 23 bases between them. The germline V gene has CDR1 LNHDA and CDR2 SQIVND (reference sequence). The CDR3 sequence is CASSPQTLNREGGELFF. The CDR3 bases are TGTGCCAGTAGTCCACAAACCCTTAACAGAGAAGGCGGGGAGCTGTTTTTT.

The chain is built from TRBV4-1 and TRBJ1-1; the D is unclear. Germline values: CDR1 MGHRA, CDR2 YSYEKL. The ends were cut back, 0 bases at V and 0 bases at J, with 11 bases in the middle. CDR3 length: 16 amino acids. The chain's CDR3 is CASSQDINKLNTEAFF. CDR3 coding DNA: TGCGCCAGCAGCCAAGATATAAACAAGTTGAACACTGAAGCTTTCTTT.